This record looks at one T cell receptor (beta chain) sequence and its context. Source study methods: It was from reference gene primer amplification that nucleated cell counts were estimated. Data came from immunoSEQ multiplex PCR; TCRdb stores just in-frame clones and leaves some out. From that table come the V and J calls and clone size; the DNA was used to work out D and trimming. The sample shows about 200,000 clones, just over 85% of them seen only once. In germline, CDR1 is SGHTA, CDR2 FQGTGA. The junction had 5 bases not matched to a gene; V was cut back by 8 bases and J by 4 bases. The length of the CDR3 is 13 residues. The entry originates in a study of blood T cell repertoires in COVID-19. Study summary: Nucleic acid was either cDNA or gDNA, and it came from T cells, B-cell-depleted T cells, or PBMCs.

The chain recombines TRBV7-3 with TRBJ2-3; 8 bases are a match to TRBD2. The origin of this receptor is an elderly man with acute or convalescent COVID-19. Input material: peripheral blood. For the CDR3, the DNA is TGTGCCAGCGGTAAAGCGGGAGCAGATACGCAGTATTTT. Its translation: CASGKAGADTQYF. The variable domain in full, with the rest retrieved from reference TRBV7-3 and TRBJ2-3, is GAGVSQTPSNKVTEKGKYVELRCDPISGHTALYWYRQSLGQGPEFLIYFQGTGAADDSGLPNDRFFAVRPEGSVSTLKIQRTERGDSAVYLCASGKAGADTQYFGPGTRLTVL.